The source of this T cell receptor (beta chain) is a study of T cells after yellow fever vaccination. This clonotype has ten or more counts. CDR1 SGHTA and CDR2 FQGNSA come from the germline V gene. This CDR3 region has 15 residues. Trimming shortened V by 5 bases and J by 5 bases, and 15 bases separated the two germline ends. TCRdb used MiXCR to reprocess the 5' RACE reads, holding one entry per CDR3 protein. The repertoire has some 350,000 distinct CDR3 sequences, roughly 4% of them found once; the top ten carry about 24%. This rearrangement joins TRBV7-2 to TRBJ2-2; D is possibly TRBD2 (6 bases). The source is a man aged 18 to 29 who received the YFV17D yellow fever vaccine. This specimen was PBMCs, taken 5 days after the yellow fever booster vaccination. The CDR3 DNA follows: TGTGCCAGCAGCAGTTCGTATGGGGGGACCGGGGAGCTGTTTTTT. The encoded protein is CASSSSYGGTGELFF.